These 24 T cell receptor beta chains came from one sample sequenced in a study of blood T cell repertoires in COVID-19. The data were produced by immunoSEQ multiplex PCR, yet TCRdb's version contains in-frame clones alone and is incomplete. The sample holds roughly 50,000 clones, around 92% seen once. Material for sequencing was peripheral blood. All receptors come from a human donor in a cohort sampled during active COVID-19.

CDR3 residues: CASSPAGGSTNEKLFF. DNA for the CDR3: TGTGCCAGCTCACCAGCAGGGGGATCGACTAATGAAAAACTGTTTTTT. This chain links TRBV18 with TRBJ1-4; 7 bases map to TRBD1. CDR3 length: 16 residues. The germline CDR1 and CDR2 sequences are KGHSH and LQKENI. The V segment lost 2 bases and the J segment 2 bases; nucleotides outside the gene matches: 5.

CDR3 DNA sequence: TGCGCCAGCAGCCACACGGGACAATCGAGTTATGGCTACACCTTC. Translated: CASSHTGQSSYGYTF. The V gene is TRBV4-1, the J gene TRBJ1-2; tentative D call: TRBD1 (6 bases). Germline CDR1 MGHRA, CDR2 YSYEKL. CDR3 length equals 15 residues. V was shortened by 3 bases and J by 5 bases, with 16 bases between the two germline ends.

The chain carries TRBV7-9 and TRBJ1-1; D unresolved. Trimming left V 5 bases short and J 4 bases short, with 11 bases between. This CDR3 is 13 amino acids long. CDR1 is SEHNR, CDR2 FQNEAQ, per germline (reference sequence). The CDR3 is CASSRIGSTEAFF. The CDR3, as DNA: TGTGCCAGCAGCCGTATAGGGAGCACTGAAGCTTTCTTT.

The gene calls are TRBV7-6 and TRBJ2-5, with D perhaps TRBD2 (6 bases). With 2 bases removed from V and 0 bases from J, the gap between germline ends came to 13 bases. The V gene's germline CDR1 is SGHVS and CDR2 FNYEAQ. The CDR3 is 16 residues long. The CDR3 DNA is TGTGCCAGCAGCTTATCAGGGACTCCGTACCAAGAGACCCAGTACTTC. Protein sequence: CASSLSGTPYQETQYF.

The V call is TRBV25-1, the J call TRBJ2-5, with a possible D match to TRBD2 (6 bases). V was clipped by 7 bases and J by 5 bases, with 17 bases between them. The CDR3 has 14 residues. Looked up from germline, CDR1 is MGHDK and CDR2 is SYGVNS. The CDR3: CASNIGGALETQYF. CDR3 coding DNA: TGTGCCAGCAACATCGGAGGGGCTTTGGAGACCCAGTACTTC.

In nucleotides, the CDR3 is TGTGCCAGCAGTTTTGGTGTTCGGTACGAGCAGTACTTC. Protein product: CASSFGVRYEQYF. The rearrangement links TRBV12-3 or TRBV12-4 to TRBJ2-7, with no clear D. The CDR3 runs to 13 residues. The V end was cut by 3 bases, the J end by 4 bases, with 10 bases between.

Points on this clone: This same CDR3 is encoded by further DNA sequences in the sample. The chain couples TRBV5-4 to TRBJ2-2; possibly TRBD2 for D (5 bases). This CDR3 has 18 residues. Trimming left V 4 bases short and J 1 base short, with 20 bases between. Looked up from germline, CDR1 is SGHNT and CDR2 is YYREEE (reference sequence). The CDR3 DNA reads TGTGCCAGCAGCCTGGGTCCGGGATTGGGAGAGAACACCGGGGAGCTGTTTTTT. Translating it yields CASSLGPGLGENTGELFF.

The J gene is TRBJ2-3, the V gene TRBV6-6, with TRBD1 identical over 7 bases. The junction had 12 bases not matched to a gene; V was cut back by 7 bases and J by 5 bases. CDR1 and CDR2 (germline): MNHNY, SVGAGI (reference sequence). This CDR3 is built from 15 residues. CDR3 nucleotides: TGTGCCAGCACCGACGGACAGGCCCTCGTAGATACGCAGTATTTT. Translated, it gives CASTDGQALVDTQYF.

The CDR3 bases are TGTGCCAGCAGTCGAACGGGACAATCCTACGAGCAGTACTTC. Amino acid sequence: CASSRTGQSYEQYF. The rearrangement joins TRBV6-5 to TRBJ2-7; tentatively, D is TRBD1 (6 bases). Trimming cost V 5 bases and J 1 base, with 12 bases left between them. Germline V lookup: CDR1 MNHEY, CDR2 SVGAGI. This CDR3 region has 14 residues.

CDR3 in amino acids: CASRTSGDREQFF. Here the CDR3 DNA reads TGTGCCAGTAGGACTAGCGGAGATAGAGAGCAGTTCTTC. The chain carries TRBV19 and TRBJ2-1; 9 bases line up with TRBD2. Per germline, CDR1 LNHDA and CDR2 SQIVND (reference sequence). CDR3 size: 13 residues. V was clipped by 6 bases and J by 10 bases; unmatched bases: 7. The whole variable domain, filled in from reference TRBV19 and TRBJ2-1, reads DGGITQSPKYLFRKEGQNVTLSCEQNLNHDAMYWYRQDPGQGLRLIYYSQIVNDFQKGDIAEGYSVSREKKESFPLTVTSAQKNPTAFYLCASRTSGDREQFFGPGTRLTVL.

This chain links TRBV18 with TRBJ2-2; D perhaps matches TRBD1 (6 bases). CDR1 is KGHSH, CDR2 LQKENI, per germline. Trimming pared 1 base from V and 7 bases from J, leaving 16 bases between. The length of the CDR3 is 16 residues. The CDR3 coding sequence is TGTGCCAGCTCACCACTGACAGGCGCTAATTACGGGGAGCTGTTTTTT. Translated: CASSPLTGANYGELFF.

This chain joins TRBV25-1 and TRBJ2-5; D is unclear. Germline V gene sequence: CDR1 MGHDK, CDR2 SYGVNS. The V end was cut by 2 bases, the J end by 2 bases, with 9 bases between. The CDR3 totals 14 residues. The CDR3 coding sequence is TGTGCCAGCAGTGAAAGGTCAGGACAAGAGACCCAGTACTTC. As protein: CASSERSGQETQYF. Full variable domain (remainder filled in from reference TRBV25-1 and TRBJ2-5): EADIYQTPRYLVIGTGKKITLECSQTMGHDKMYWYQQDPGMELHLIHYSYGVNSTEKGDLSSESTVSRIRTEHFPLTLESARPSHTSQYLCASSERSGQETQYFGPGTRLLVL.

The genes are TRBV19 and TRBJ1-1; D is undetermined. The CDR3 loop spans 15 amino acids. V was cut by 0 bases and J by 4 bases, with 12 bases left in between. Germline V lookup: CDR1 LNHDA, CDR2 SQIVND (reference sequence). CDR3 bases: TGTGCCAGTAGTATAGATTTGGCGCGGGTCACTGAAGCTTTCTTT. Its translation: CASSIDLARVTEAFF.

This chain links TRBV28 with TRBJ1-2; 7 bases agree with TRBD1. V lost 6 bases to trimming and J lost 8 bases; unmatched junction nucleotides: 9. Germline CDR1 reads MDHEN; CDR2 reads SYDVKM. CDR3 length: 13 residues. The CDR3 coding sequence is TGTGCCAGCAGGGCTCACGACAGGGAGGGCTACACCTTC. As protein: CASRAHDREGYTF.

The rearrangement uses TRBV4-2 and TRBJ2-2; TRBD1 is a possible D gene (6 bases). The germline CDR1 and CDR2 sequences are LGHNA and YNFKEQ. V was shortened by 1 base and J by 5 bases, with 14 bases between the two germline ends. This CDR3 spans 16 amino acids. Here the CDR3 reads CASSQVSGTKTGELFF. The CDR3 DNA sequence: TGTGCCAGCAGCCAAGTTTCCGGGACAAAGACCGGGGAGCTGTTTTTT.

The chain couples TRBV5-1 to TRBJ1-1, with 9 bases lining up with TRBD1. V lost 4 bases to trimming and J lost 6 bases; unmatched junction nucleotides: 7. Germline V gene lookup returns CDR1 SGHRS and CDR2 YFSETQ. The CDR3 has 14 amino acids. The CDR3 is CASSVQGAQAEAFF. The CDR3 nucleotides read TGCGCCAGCAGCGTACAGGGGGCGCAGGCTGAAGCTTTCTTT.

V usage is TRBV3-1 (or the pseudogene TRBV3-2) and J usage is TRBJ2-2; no clear D. Germline V gene lookup returns CDR1 LGHDT and CDR2 YNNKEL (reference sequence). The ends were cut back, 1 base at V and 7 bases at J, with 13 bases in the middle. This CDR3 region has 15 residues. The CDR3 protein is CASSQGLRRHGELFF. CDR3 DNA sequence: TGTGCCAGCAGCCAAGGTTTGAGGCGGCACGGGGAGCTGTTTTTT.

The chain links TRBV3-1 (or the pseudogene TRBV3-2) to TRBJ1-6; TRBD1 matches 8 bases. Germline values: CDR1 LGHDT, CDR2 YNNKEL (reference sequence). Trimming removed 0 bases from V and 13 bases from J; junction bases left unmatched: 5. The CDR3 loop spans 14 amino acids. This CDR3 is CASSQDTGGLPLHF. CDR3 in DNA: TGTGCCAGCAGCCAAGATACAGGGGGGCTGCCCCTCCACTTT.

The chain recombines TRBV29-1 with TRBJ2-1; D is unresolved. The CDR3 is 15 residues long. Trimming pared 0 bases from V and 4 bases from J, leaving 13 bases between. Germline V CDR1 and CDR2: SQVTM, ANQGSEA. CDR3 in DNA: TGCAGCGTTGAAGATCGGGTAACTCGATACAATGAGCAGTTCTTC. Residues: CSVEDRVTRYNEQFF.

The genes are TRBV7-9 and TRBJ2-2; D not resolved. V was pared by 3 bases and J by 3 bases, with 8 bases between. CDR1 is SEHNR and CDR2 is FQNEAQ in the germline V gene (reference sequence). CDR3 length: 14 residues. The CDR3 loop is CASSFLWHTGELFF. The CDR3 DNA reads as TGTGCCAGCAGCTTTCTGTGGCACACCGGGGAGCTGTTTTTT. Complete variable domain (other parts from reference TRBV7-9 and TRBJ2-2): DTGVSQNPRHKITKRGQNVTFRCDPISEHNRLYWYRQTLGQGPEFLTYFQNEAQLEKSRLLSDRFSAERPKGSFSTLEIQRTEQGDSAMYLCASSFLWHTGELFFGEGSRLTVL.

V usage is TRBV5-1 and J usage is TRBJ1-1; D call uncertain. Per germline, CDR1 SGHRS and CDR2 YFSETQ. Trimming left V 5 bases short and J 7 bases short, with 15 bases between. CDR3 length equals 13 residues. CDR3 region: CASRAAERVEAFF. DNA for the CDR3: TGCGCCAGCAGGGCGGCGGAGCGGGTTGAAGCTTTCTTT. Filled out from reference TRBV5-1 and TRBJ1-1, the complete variable domain reads KAGVTQTPRYLIKTRGQQVTLSCSPISGHRSVSWYQQTPGQGLQFLFEYFSETQRNKGNFPGRFSGRQFSNSRSEMNVSTLELGDSALYLCASRAAERVEAFFGQGTRLTVV.

The chain is built from TRBV4-1 and TRBJ2-7; weak D call: TRBD2 (5 bases). The CDR3 consists of 15 residues. CDR1 and CDR2 (germline): MGHRA, YSYEKL. V was trimmed by 1 base and J by 2 bases, leaving 12 bases between them. CDR3 sequence: CASSQGSGIPYEQYF. CDR3 coding DNA: TGCGCCAGCAGCCAAGGGTCCGGGATCCCCTACGAGCAGTACTTC.

This sequence joins TRBV6-2 or TRBV6-3 and TRBJ2-1; TRBD2 matches at 13 bases. CDR1 MNHEY and CDR2 SVGEGT come from the germline V gene. The CDR3 runs 15 residues. V dropped 5 bases and J dropped 8; count of bases not matched to a gene: 6. CDR3 in amino acids: CASSPGLAGADEQFF. CDR3 nucleotide sequence: TGTGCCAGCAGTCCCGGACTAGCGGGGGCGGATGAGCAGTTCTTC.

The gene calls are TRBV10-1 and TRBJ2-1; 10 bases fit TRBD2. This CDR3 is built from 19 residues. J was trimmed by 8 bases and V by 4 bases; bases with no gene match: 20. Germline lookup yields CDR1 WNHNN and CDR2 SYGVQD (reference sequence). The chain's CDR3 is CASSGSASGGPGGYHEQFF. For the CDR3, the DNA is TGCGCCAGCAGTGGATCGGCTAGCGGGGGCCCCGGGGGGTACCATGAGCAGTTCTTC.